The present T cell receptor (beta chain) was sequenced within a study of control samples from healthy donors and cancer patients. Clones were sequenced by immunoSEQ multiplex PCR, and TCRdb holds only the in-frame ones, with some missing. The profile covers around 22,000 clones, with 65% to 90% appearing a single time and roughly 27% taken by the ten largest. V dropped 3 bases and J dropped 4; count of bases not matched to a gene: 6. The germline V gene has CDR1 MNHEY and CDR2 SVGEGT. This CDR3 comprises 15 residues. This TCR was sampled from a man aged 55 to 70 with head and neck cancer. This rearrangement joins TRBV6-2 or TRBV6-3 to TRBJ1-5; 7 bases align to TRBD1. The sample was PBMCs. Here the CDR3 reads CASSYLGQINQPQHF. DNA of the CDR3: TGTGCCAGCAGTTATTTGGGACAGATTAATCAGCCCCAGCATTTT.